This T cell receptor (beta chain) was identified during a study of blood T cell repertoires in COVID-19. Measured with immunoSEQ multiplex PCR; TCRdb has only the in-frame clones, and not every one. Here the sample spans over 50,000 clones, 84% being singletons. Per the germline V gene, CDR1 is SNHLY and CDR2 is FYNNEI. This CDR3 has 13 amino acids. Trimming pared 7 bases from V and 4 bases from J, leaving 13 bases between. The receptor was derived from a man aged 50-59 years with acute or convalescent COVID-19. The genes are TRBV2 and TRBJ1-1; D perhaps matches TRBD1 (6 bases). The sequencing sample was made of peripheral blood. This CDR3 is CASNKQGTTEAFF. CDR3 sequence (DNA): TGTGCCAGCAACAAACAGGGTACCACTGAAGCTTTCTTT. The entire variable domain, with the rest obtained from reference TRBV2 and TRBJ1-1, is as follows: EPEVTQTPSHQVTQMGQEVILRCVPISNHLYFYWYRQILGQKVEFLVSFYNNEISEKSEIFDDQFSVERPDGSNFTLKIRSTKLEDSAMYFCASNKQGTTEAFFGQGTRLTVV.